Presented here are 8 T cell receptor beta chains from one specimen sequenced in a study of naive and memory T cell subsets. Four PCR rounds used nested alpha and beta constant region primers plus the SP2 primer. TCRdb ran MiXCR on the UMI-ligation and nested PCR reads and lists one entry per CDR3 protein. This sample has tens of thousands of distinct CDR3 sequences, with about 6.2% found just once. Treatment in this sample: skin biopsy from PPD injection site in Mantoux-positive individual. A UMI-containing oligonucleotide was joined by 3' ligation to the TCR cDNA template. This sample comprised skin, obtained from a tuberculin skin test site. The receptors originated from an adult in good health.

This clonotype was recorded at least ten times. The rearrangement links TRBV13 to TRBJ2-7, with 10 bases identical to TRBD1. CDR1 is PRHDT, CDR2 FYEKMQ, per germline (reference sequence). The junction had 3 bases not matched to a gene; V was cut back by 2 bases and J by 2 bases. The CDR3 is made up of 15 amino acids. The CDR3 reads CASSLTGTGAYEQYF. The CDR3 region has the DNA TGTGCCAGCAGCTTAACCGGGACAGGGGCCTACGAGCAGTACTTC.

This clonotype was recorded many times. The chain couples TRBV5-1 to TRBJ2-3; D ambiguous. The CDR3 has 14 amino acids. Germline CDR1 and CDR2: SGHRS and YFSETQ. V was cut by 3 bases and J by 3 bases, with 11 bases left in between. The CDR3 sequence: CASSSLTPTDTQYF. The DNA for the CDR3 is TGCGCCAGCAGCTCACTTACTCCGACAGATACGCAGTATTTT.

By share of the sample, this clonotype is medium-sized (0.01 to 0.1%). The chain links TRBV4-2 to TRBJ1-5; 7 bases line up with TRBD1. With V trimmed by 2 bases and J by 4 bases, 5 bases remained unmatched. Germline CDR1 and CDR2: LGHNA and YNFKEQ. There are 15 residues in the CDR3. The CDR3, as DNA: TGTGCCAGCAGCCAAACCCAGGGGGGAAATCAGCCCCAGCATTTT. Translating gives CASSQTQGGNQPQHF.

The chain couples TRBV6-1 to TRBJ2-5; D is perhaps TRBD1 (5 bases). Trimming took off 7 bases at V and 5 bases at J, with 14 bases between the two ends. The CDR3 totals 13 residues. Per the germline V gene, CDR1 is MNHNS and CDR2 is SASEGT. The CDR3 DNA sequence: TGTGCCAGCACAGGGATGGCCTGGGAGACCCAGTACTTC. This sequence encodes CASTGMAWETQYF.

Worth noting for this clonotype: A much larger clone is a single base away; this may be a read error. V is TRBV29-1 and J is TRBJ1-2; D is perhaps TRBD1 (6 bases). Trimming took off 4 bases at V and 4 bases at J, with 16 bases between the two ends. Germline-derived CDR1 and CDR2 are SQVTM and ANQGSEA. This CDR3 has 14 amino acids. CDR3 region: CSVVSTGKSYGYTF. The CDR3 region has the DNA TGCAGCGTTGTTTCCACAGGGAAGAGCTATGGCTACACCTTC.

At least ten counts were recorded for this clonotype. The V gene is TRBV6-2 or TRBV6-3, the J gene TRBJ2-4; 8 bases align to TRBD1. In germline, CDR1 is MNHEY, CDR2 SVGEGT. CDR3 size: 15 residues. V lost 7 bases and J lost 6; bases outside the gene matches: 11. This chain's CDR3 is CASIGRGQGGNIQYF. The CDR3 coding sequence is TGTGCCAGCATTGGTCGCGGACAGGGCGGAAACATTCAGTACTTC.

In its sample, this clonotype is medium-sized. This chain uses TRBV7-6 with TRBJ2-6; TRBD2 aligns across 14 bases. Germline values: CDR1 SGHVS, CDR2 FNYEAQ. With 5 bases clipped from V and 0 bases from J, the junction kept 6 bases outside the gene matches. The CDR3 is 19 residues long. CDR3 amino acids: CASSPGLAGGLSGANVLTF. DNA for the CDR3: TGTGCCAGCAGCCCTGGACTAGCGGGGGGTCTCTCTGGGGCCAACGTCCTGACTTTC.

This clonotype was observed at least ten times. The chain is built from TRBV7-2 and TRBJ1-5; D gene ambiguous. V lost 4 bases, J lost 4 bases, and 8 bases lay in between. CDR3 length equals 13 residues. CDR1 SGHTA and CDR2 FQGNSA come from the germline V gene. Here the CDR3 DNA reads TGTGCCAGCAGCTATAGAGGGAATCAGCCCCAGCATTTT. It encodes CASSYRGNQPQHF.